These T cell receptor beta chains were read from a single sample in a study of cytomegalovirus exposure and HLA in healthy donors. Repertoires were generated with immunoSEQ multiplex PCR, while TCRdb's copy carries only in-frame clones and drops some. The data show 180,000 or so clones, with 70% to 80% seen just once and approximately 2% held by the top ten. The sample was PBMCs. These receptors all stem from a woman in her 30s in good health and CMV-seropositive. The CDR3 runs from the conserved cysteine through the conserved F or W. The D gene is left open where the match is weak. Rows may omit the clone size; those that give it use once, few, many or a size class.

CDR3 DNA: TGTGCCTGGGCCCATACAGGGGCTCTCTATGGCTACACCTTC; CDR3 protein: CAWAHTGALYGYTF; V gene: TRBV30; D gene: TRBD1; clone size: few; J gene: TRBJ1-2
CDR3 DNA: TGTGCCAGCAGCTCGGACATCTATCAGCCCCAGCATTTT; CDR3 protein: CASSSDIYQPQHF; V gene: TRBV5-8; D gene: .; clone size: .; J gene: TRBJ1-5
CDR3 DNA: TGTGCCTGGAGTGCCGGAGGGAGACAGCCCCAGCATTTT; CDR3 protein: CAWSAGGRQPQHF; V gene: TRBV30; D gene: .; clone size: .; J gene: TRBJ1-5
CDR3 DNA: TGTGCCAGCAGTTACTCCGTAGAACGGCCCCAGCATTTT; CDR3 protein: CASSYSVERPQHF; V gene: TRBV6-6; D gene: .; clone size: few; J gene: TRBJ1-5
CDR3 DNA: TGTGCCAGCCTCCCGACAGGGGACTATGGCTACACCTTC; CDR3 protein: CASLPTGDYGYTF; V gene: TRBV28; D gene: TRBD1; clone size: .; J gene: TRBJ1-2
CDR3 DNA: TGTGCCAGCAGGTTACTAGCGTACTCCTACAATGAGCAGTTCTTC; CDR3 protein: CASRLLAYSYNEQFF; V gene: TRBV2; D gene: TRBD2; clone size: .; J gene: TRBJ2-1
CDR3 DNA: TGTGCCAGCAGCGCCCTCGGGACAGGGTTTCTCGAAGCTTTCTTT; CDR3 protein: CASSALGTGFLEAFF; V gene: TRBV9; D gene: TRBD1; clone size: .; J gene: TRBJ1-1
CDR3 DNA: TGCGCCAGCAGCTTGGTAACGGGTTTGGCCTACGAGCAGTACTTC; CDR3 protein: CASSLVTGLAYEQYF; V gene: TRBV5-1; D gene: .; clone size: .; J gene: TRBJ2-7
CDR3 DNA: TGTGCCAGCAGCTATGTTACAGGGATGGATGAGCAGTTCTTC; CDR3 protein: CASSYVTGMDEQFF; V gene: TRBV7-9; D gene: .; clone size: .; J gene: TRBJ2-1
CDR3 DNA: TGTGCCTGGAAAGACAGGGAGGACACTGAAGCTTTCTTT; CDR3 protein: CAWKDREDTEAFF; V gene: TRBV30; D gene: TRBD1; clone size: .; J gene: TRBJ1-1
CDR3 DNA: TGTGCAAGTCGCTTAGACAGACGGATAGCTAACTATGGCTACACCTTC; CDR3 protein: CASRLDRRIANYGYTF; V gene: TRBV12-2; D gene: .; clone size: .; J gene: TRBJ1-2
CDR3 DNA: TGTGCCAGCAGCTTAGTCGGGGATCACACTGAAGCTTTCTTT; CDR3 protein: CASSLVGDHTEAFF; V gene: TRBV7-8; D gene: .; clone size: once; J gene: TRBJ1-1
CDR3 DNA: TGCAGCGTTGAAGGGACAGCTGGTAGTGTTGGCTACACCTTC; CDR3 protein: CSVEGTAGSVGYTF; V gene: TRBV29-1; D gene: .; clone size: .; J gene: TRBJ1-2
CDR3 DNA: TGTGCCATTTCGCCTGGACACCTCTACGAGCAGTACTTC; CDR3 protein: CAISPGHLYEQYF; V gene: TRBV28; D gene: .; clone size: .; J gene: TRBJ2-7
CDR3 DNA: TGCGCCAGCAGCCAAGGTAGTACAGGGGCGCCCCAGCATTTT; CDR3 protein: CASSQGSTGAPQHF; V gene: TRBV4-1; D gene: TRBD1; clone size: .; J gene: TRBJ1-5
CDR3 DNA: TGCAGCGTTGTGGAGGAGGCTCAAAGGACTGAAGCTTTCTTT; CDR3 protein: CSVVEEAQRTEAFF; V gene: TRBV29-1; D gene: .; clone size: few; J gene: TRBJ1-1
CDR3 DNA: TGTGCCAGCAGTTTATTCCGACTAGCGGAGCGCAATGAGCAGTTCTTC; CDR3 protein: CASSLFRLAERNEQFF; V gene: TRBV27; D gene: TRBD2; clone size: .; J gene: TRBJ2-1
CDR3 DNA: TGCGCCAGCAGCGAGAGGGCAGGGGAGCTGTTTTTT; CDR3 protein: CASSERAGELFF; V gene: TRBV5-1; D gene: .; clone size: .; J gene: TRBJ2-2
CDR3 DNA: TGTGCCAGCAGCGTAGTCGGGTCTACGGACTATGGCTACACCTTC; CDR3 protein: CASSVVGSTDYGYTF; V gene: TRBV9; D gene: .; clone size: .; J gene: TRBJ1-2
CDR3 DNA: TGTGCCAGCAGCCCTCTACAGGGTAATCAGCAGTTCTTC; CDR3 protein: CASSPLQGNQQFF; V gene: TRBV13; D gene: .; clone size: .; J gene: TRBJ2-1
CDR3 DNA: TGCGCCAGCAGCCCATGGGACAGGGTTGGCTACACCTTC; CDR3 protein: CASSPWDRVGYTF; V gene: TRBV5-1; D gene: TRBD1; clone size: .; J gene: TRBJ1-2
CDR3 DNA: TGTGCCAGCGGCTCACTAGGGAATAGATTGCACGAGCAGTACTTC; CDR3 protein: CASGSLGNRLHEQYF; V gene: TRBV6-1; D gene: .; clone size: few; J gene: TRBJ2-7
CDR3 DNA: TGTGCCAGCTCACCGGAGCGGGAGGTATTGTACGAGCAGTACTTC; CDR3 protein: CASSPEREVLYEQYF; V gene: TRBV18; D gene: TRBD2; clone size: .; J gene: TRBJ2-7
CDR3 DNA: TGTGCCAGCGGGATACAGGGCTACACTGAAGCTTTCTTT; CDR3 protein: CASGIQGYTEAFF; V gene: TRBV2; D gene: .; clone size: few; J gene: TRBJ1-1
CDR3 DNA: TGCGCCAGCGCTCGCGATCGGGGAGAAGAGACCCAGTACTTC; CDR3 protein: CASARDRGEETQYF; V gene: TRBV4-3; D gene: .; clone size: few; J gene: TRBJ2-5
CDR3 DNA: TGTGCCAGCAGCGTAGGGTTTAGCTCTGGAAACACCATATATTTT; CDR3 protein: CASSVGFSSGNTIYF; V gene: TRBV9; D gene: .; clone size: .; J gene: TRBJ1-3
CDR3 DNA: TGTGCTAGTGGTTTGGGGCAGGGTCTAATTGGGGACATTCAGTACTTC; CDR3 protein: CASGLGQGLIGDIQYF; V gene: TRBV12-5; D gene: .; clone size: .; J gene: TRBJ2-4
CDR3 DNA: TGCGCCAGCAGCCGAATGGGACTAGCGGAGAGCTCCTACAATGAGCAGTTCTTC; CDR3 protein: CASSRMGLAESSYNEQFF; V gene: TRBV5-1; D gene: TRBD2; clone size: .; J gene: TRBJ2-1
CDR3 DNA: TGTGCCTGGAGTTCCACATACACCATATATTTT; CDR3 protein: CAWSSTYTIYF; V gene: TRBV30; D gene: .; clone size: .; J gene: TRBJ1-3